The clone carrying this T cell receptor (beta chain) was found a few times. The antigen is unknown. This sample is drawn from a study of early T cells in non-severe SARS-CoV-2 infection. At the level of the study: Chains were not paired, and sequencing was done on bulk RNA from unsorted whole blood. Study-wide findings and caveats: The matching step, a VDJdb search, favored anti-spike CD8 responses and missed private and CD4 specificities.

The length of the CDR3 is 14 residues. The V and J ends lost 4 bases and 5 bases, in that order; junction bases with no gene match: 8. The germline gives CDR1 LNHDA, CDR2 SQIVND (reference sequence). The TCR library protocol attached unique molecular identifiers to the individual cDNA molecules. TCRdb called the 5' RACE reads again in MiXCR, with one record for every CDR3 protein. Among approximately 74,000 distinct CDR3 sequences listed, more than 13% were seen once. Sequencing was carried out using whole blood. The sequence came from an adult who was a healthcare worker with PCR-confirmed SARS-CoV-2 infection or an uninfected control (not recorded which). V is TRBV19 and J is TRBJ2-7; TRBD1 agrees at 7 bases. Here the CDR3 DNA reads TGTGCCAGTAGTACATTGACAGGGATCGACGAGCAGTACTTC. Its translation: CASSTLTGIDEQYF.